This TCR beta chain came from a study of blood T cells in healthy people across ages. General observations from the study: Roughly linearly, TCR beta diversity per million T cells fell as age increased. Estimated diversity across one million T cells was deemed an underestimate.

With a J-beta primer mix and a sample-barcoded 5' primer, a second PCR ran about 7 to 12 cycles. At least 3 million CDR3-containing paired-end reads were obtained per sample. Each CDR3 protein gets one entry after TCRdb re-called the 5' RACE reads with MiXCR. The table lists about 1,600,000 distinct CDR3 sequences, roughly 40% of them singletons. This CDR3 is 15 amino acids long. The ends were cut back, 1 base at V and 4 bases at J, with 13 bases in the middle. Looked up from germline, CDR1 is MGHRA and CDR2 is YSYEKL. Each sample yielded at least 6 micrograms of PBMC total RNA. This clonotype has just a few counts. Its antigen is not identified.

The chain joins TRBV4-1 to TRBJ1-2; possible D gene TRBD1, 5 bases. The receptor's source is a woman aged 18-29 years in good health. What was sequenced was blood. The CDR3 loop reads CASSQGGPGGYGYTF. CDR3 DNA sequence: TGCGCCAGCAGCCAAGGGGGCCCGGGGGGCTATGGCTACACCTTC.